This is a list of T cell receptor beta chains from one sample in a study of T cell responses to AZD1222 COVID-19 vaccine. The table came from immunoSEQ multiplex PCR; TCRdb's copy has only in-frame clones and leaves some out. The data hold 150,000 to 200,000 clones, with 94% observed a single time. Sample: peripheral blood, taken 28 days after the second AZD1222 dose. The receptor set was obtained from an adult who received the AZD1222 COVID-19 vaccine. Each CDR3 is given with its conserved first and last residue. The D gene is left open where the match is weak. Rows may omit the clone size; those that give it use once, few, many or a size class.

CDR3 DNA | CDR3 protein | J gene | V gene | clone size | D gene
TGTGCCAGCAGTCGGACAGGGAATCTGAACTATGGCTACACCTTC | CASSRTGNLNYGYTF | TRBJ1-2 | TRBV2 | once | TRBD1
TGTGCCAGCGCCCAGCGGGCGCAGGCCTATGGCTACACCTTC | CASAQRAQAYGYTF | TRBJ1-2 | TRBV28 | - | -
TGTGCCAGCAAGTTGGCGGGAGGGTTGGATGAGCAGTTCTTC | CASKLAGGLDEQFF | TRBJ2-1 | TRBV7-3 | once | TRBD2
TGTGCCAGCAGTCTGACTAGCGTGGGAGAGCAGTTCTTC | CASSLTSVGEQFF | TRBJ2-1 | TRBV2 | - | TRBD2
TGTGCCAGCAGCTCTAACGTTGGCGGGATACTAGCCAAAAACATTCAGTACTTC | CASSSNVGGILAKNIQYF | TRBJ2-4 | TRBV21-1 | - | -
TGCGCCACCCGCAGCACCGGGGAGCTGTTTTTT | CATRSTGELFF | TRBJ2-2 | TRBV10-1 | - | -
TGTGCCAGCAGTAACGACAGGGTAGAGGCTTTCTTT | CASSNDRVEAFF | TRBJ1-1 | TRBV6-5 | - | TRBD1
TGTGCCAGCAGTGATAATTTGGCAGGGGCCTACAATGAGCAGTTCTTC | CASSDNLAGAYNEQFF | TRBJ2-1 | TRBV2 | - | -
TGTGCCAGCAGCCCCCGGACAGGGCAAGCATATGGCTACACCTTC | CASSPRTGQAYGYTF | TRBJ1-2 | TRBV7-9 | - | TRBD1
TGTGCCAGCAGTTACTTCCCCAGGAGGAAGGAGCAAGAGACCCAGTACTTC | CASSYFPRRKEQETQYF | TRBJ2-5 | TRBV6-2/TRBV6-3 | - | -
TGTGCCTGGAGTGTTGTAATGAGCTCTGGAAACACCATATATTTT | CAWSVVMSSGNTIYF | TRBJ1-3 | TRBV30 | - | -
TGTGCCACCAGCAGAGATCGGGCGATTTTGGTGACCCAGTACTTC | CATSRDRAILVTQYF | TRBJ2-5 | TRBV15 | - | -
TGTGCCAGCAGTTCTCGGACAGGGGGGACCTACGAGCAGTACTTC | CASSSRTGGTYEQYF | TRBJ2-7 | TRBV27 | - | TRBD1
TGTGCCAGCGGGACAGAATCTAACACTGAAGCTTTCTTT | CASGTESNTEAFF | TRBJ1-1 | TRBV2 | - | TRBD1